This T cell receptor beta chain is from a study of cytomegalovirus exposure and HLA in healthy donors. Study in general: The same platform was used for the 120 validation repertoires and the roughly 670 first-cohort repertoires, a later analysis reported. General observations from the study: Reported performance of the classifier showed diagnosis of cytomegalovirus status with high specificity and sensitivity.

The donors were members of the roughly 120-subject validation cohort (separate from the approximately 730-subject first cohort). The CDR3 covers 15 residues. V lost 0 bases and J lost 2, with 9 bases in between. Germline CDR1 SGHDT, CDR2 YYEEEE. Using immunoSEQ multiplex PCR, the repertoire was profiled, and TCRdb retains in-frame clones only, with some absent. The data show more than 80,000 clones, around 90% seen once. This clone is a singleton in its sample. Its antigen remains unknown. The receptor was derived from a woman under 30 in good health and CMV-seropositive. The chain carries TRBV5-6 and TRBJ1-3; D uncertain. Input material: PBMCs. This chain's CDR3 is CASSLDMATGNTIYF. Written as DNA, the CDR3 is TGTGCCAGCAGCTTGGATATGGCAACTGGAAACACCATATATTTT.